These T cell receptor beta chains were read from a single sample in a study of blood T cell repertoires in COVID-19. Here immunoSEQ multiplex PCR was the method, and the copy in TCRdb shows in-frame clones only, minus some. Here the sample spans hundreds of thousands of clones, about nine tenths being singletons. The specimen was peripheral blood. These receptors all stem from a woman in her twenties or thirties with active or convalescent COVID-19. The CDR3 runs from the conserved cysteine through the conserved F or W. D genes are given only for firm matches. Some rows mark clone size as missing; the rest say once, few, many or name a class of expanded clone.

v_call: TRBV4-1
cdr3_length: 16
d_call: TRBD1
j_call: TRBJ2-7
clone_size: once
cdr3_aa: CASSQPGRDRVVEQYF
cdr3_nt: TGCGCCAGCAGCCAACCGGGCCGGGACAGGGTAGTCGAGCAGTACTTC

v_call: TRBV24-1
cdr3_length: 12
d_call: TRBD1
j_call: TRBJ1-1
clone_size: NA
cdr3_aa: CATSDPTGKAFF
cdr3_nt: TGTGCCACCAGTGACCCGACAGGGAAAGCTTTCTTT

v_call: TRBV28
cdr3_length: 16
d_call: NA
j_call: TRBJ2-1
clone_size: NA
cdr3_aa: CASSFSSGGSGNEQFF
cdr3_nt: TGTGCCAGCAGTTTCTCGAGTGGGGGGAGTGGGAATGAGCAGTTCTTC

v_call: TRBV2
cdr3_length: 14
d_call: TRBD1
j_call: TRBJ1-4
clone_size: NA
cdr3_aa: CASSQDRLNEKLFF
cdr3_nt: TGTGCCAGCAGTCAGGACAGGCTAAATGAAAAACTGTTTTTT

v_call: TRBV27
cdr3_length: 17
d_call: NA
j_call: TRBJ1-5
clone_size: NA
cdr3_aa: CASSLGFSGPQGQPQHF
cdr3_nt: TGTGCCAGCAGTTTAGGTTTTTCGGGCCCTCAGGGCCAGCCCCAGCATTTT

v_call: TRBV19
cdr3_length: 18
d_call: TRBD1
j_call: TRBJ2-6
clone_size: once
cdr3_aa: CASSLRTGGSSGANVLTF
cdr3_nt: TGTGCCAGTAGCCTCCGGACAGGAGGTAGTTCTGGGGCCAACGTCCTGACTTTC

v_call: TRBV5-5
cdr3_length: 15
d_call: TRBD1
j_call: TRBJ2-7
clone_size: NA
cdr3_aa: CASSFSGTGGDEQYF
cdr3_nt: TGTGCCAGCAGCTTCTCCGGGACAGGGGGTGACGAGCAGTACTTC

v_call: TRBV7-6
cdr3_length: 15
d_call: NA
j_call: TRBJ2-5
clone_size: NA
cdr3_aa: CASSYQGGGKETQYF
cdr3_nt: TGTGCCAGCAGCTACCAGGGGGGCGGAAAAGAGACCCAGTACTTC

v_call: TRBV7-6
cdr3_length: 13
d_call: NA
j_call: TRBJ1-2
clone_size: NA
cdr3_aa: CASSLGQGNGYTF
cdr3_nt: TGTGCCAGCAGCTTAGGGCAGGGTAATGGCTACACCTTC

v_call: TRBV30
cdr3_length: 10
d_call: NA
j_call: TRBJ1-2
clone_size: NA
cdr3_aa: CAWRSDGYTF
cdr3_nt: TGTGCCTGGAGGTCAGATGGCTACACCTTC

v_call: TRBV5-1
cdr3_length: 14
d_call: NA
j_call: TRBJ1-6
clone_size: NA
cdr3_aa: CASSLDGGQSPLHF
cdr3_nt: TGCGCCAGCAGCTTGGATGGGGGCCAGTCACCCCTCCACTTT

v_call: TRBV19
cdr3_length: 14
d_call: NA
j_call: TRBJ1-4
clone_size: NA
cdr3_aa: CASREDPRAWKLFF
cdr3_nt: TGTGCCAGTAGGGAGGACCCCCGCGCTTGGAAACTGTTTTTT

v_call: TRBV18
cdr3_length: 16
d_call: NA
j_call: TRBJ1-1
clone_size: NA
cdr3_aa: CASSPLTTGPNTEAFF
cdr3_nt: TGTGCCAGCTCACCATTAACAACAGGGCCTAACACTGAAGCTTTCTTT

v_call: TRBV2
cdr3_length: 15
d_call: TRBD1
j_call: TRBJ2-2
clone_size: NA
cdr3_aa: CASSSTGGRTGELFF
cdr3_nt: TGTGCCAGCAGTTCGACAGGGGGTCGCACCGGGGAGCTGTTTTTT

v_call: TRBV7-9
cdr3_length: 15
d_call: NA
j_call: TRBJ2-1
clone_size: once
cdr3_aa: CASSLQGSSYNEQFF
cdr3_nt: TGTGCCAGCAGCTTACAGGGGAGCTCCTACAATGAGCAGTTCTTC

v_call: TRBV5-6
cdr3_length: 15
d_call: NA
j_call: TRBJ1-4
clone_size: NA
cdr3_aa: CASSPSPQRGEKLFF
cdr3_nt: TGTGCCAGCAGCCCAAGTCCTCAGAGAGGTGAAAAACTGTTTTTT

v_call: TRBV12-5
cdr3_length: 16
d_call: TRBD2
j_call: TRBJ2-1
clone_size: NA
cdr3_aa: CASGQTSGGSYNEQFF
cdr3_nt: TGTGCTAGTGGCCAAACTAGCGGGGGCTCCTACAATGAGCAGTTCTTC

v_call: TRBV28
cdr3_length: 15
d_call: NA
j_call: TRBJ2-4
clone_size: NA
cdr3_aa: CASSFLPGAKNIQYF
cdr3_nt: TGTGCCAGCAGTTTCCTCCCGGGGGCCAAAAACATTCAGTACTTC

v_call: TRBV6-5
cdr3_length: 13
d_call: NA
j_call: TRBJ1-1
clone_size: NA
cdr3_aa: CASSYWGGPEAFF
cdr3_nt: TGTGCCAGCAGTTATTGGGGAGGACCTGAAGCTTTCTTT

v_call: TRBV3-1/TRBV3-2
cdr3_length: 16
d_call: NA
j_call: TRBJ2-1
clone_size: NA
cdr3_aa: CASSPRDSGSYNEQFF
cdr3_nt: TGTGCCAGCAGCCCCCGAGACTCCGGCTCCTACAATGAGCAGTTCTTC

v_call: TRBV7-2
cdr3_length: 17
d_call: TRBD1
j_call: TRBJ2-2
clone_size: NA
cdr3_aa: CASSQARTGTNTGELFF
cdr3_nt: TGTGCCAGCAGCCAAGCCAGGACAGGGACGAACACCGGGGAGCTGTTTTTT

v_call: TRBV7-9
cdr3_length: 13
d_call: TRBD1
j_call: TRBJ2-3
clone_size: NA
cdr3_aa: CASGGMSTDTQYF
cdr3_nt: TGTGCCTCAGGGGGCATGAGCACAGATACGCAGTATTTT

v_call: TRBV4-1
cdr3_length: 16
d_call: TRBD2
j_call: TRBJ2-2
clone_size: few
cdr3_aa: CASSLFSGTGTGELFF
cdr3_nt: TGCGCCAGCAGCCTCTTTAGCGGGACTGGCACCGGGGAGCTGTTTTTT

v_call: TRBV5-4
cdr3_length: 15
d_call: TRBD1
j_call: TRBJ2-7
clone_size: NA
cdr3_aa: CASSLATGGPYEQYF
cdr3_nt: TGTGCCAGCAGCTTGGCGACAGGGGGTCCCTACGAGCAGTACTTC

v_call: TRBV4-2
cdr3_length: 15
d_call: NA
j_call: TRBJ2-7
clone_size: NA
cdr3_aa: CASSLPAASSYEQYF
cdr3_nt: TGTGCCAGCAGCCTTCCCGCGGCCAGCTCCTACGAGCAGTACTTC

v_call: TRBV7-8
cdr3_length: 15
d_call: NA
j_call: TRBJ2-2
clone_size: NA
cdr3_aa: CASSLVQTNTGELFF
cdr3_nt: TGTGCCAGCAGCTTAGTACAGACGAACACCGGGGAGCTGTTTTTT

v_call: TRBV19
cdr3_length: 14
d_call: NA
j_call: TRBJ1-1
clone_size: NA
cdr3_aa: CASRGQILNTEAFF
cdr3_nt: TGTGCCAGTAGAGGACAGATATTGAACACTGAAGCTTTCTTT

v_call: TRBV10-3
cdr3_length: 16
d_call: TRBD2
j_call: TRBJ2-7
clone_size: NA
cdr3_aa: CAISGEAGGNSYEQYF
cdr3_nt: TGTGCCATCAGTGGTGAAGCGGGAGGGAACTCCTACGAGCAGTACTTC

v_call: TRBV19
cdr3_length: 15
d_call: NA
j_call: TRBJ2-7
clone_size: NA
cdr3_aa: CASTKGGQGSYEQYF
cdr3_nt: TGTGCCAGTACTAAGGGTGGGCAGGGGTCCTACGAGCAGTACTTC

v_call: TRBV6-1
cdr3_length: 16
d_call: TRBD2
j_call: TRBJ2-1
clone_size: NA
cdr3_aa: CASSERGLATGNEQFF
cdr3_nt: TGTGCCAGCAGTGAACGGGGACTAGCCACGGGGAATGAGCAGTTCTTC

v_call: TRBV3-1/TRBV3-2
cdr3_length: 16
d_call: TRBD2
j_call: TRBJ2-5
clone_size: NA
cdr3_aa: CASSLRLAGGQETQYF
cdr3_nt: TGTGCCAGCAGCCTACGACTAGCGGGGGGACAAGAGACCCAGTACTTC

v_call: TRBV27
cdr3_length: 13
d_call: NA
j_call: TRBJ1-6
clone_size: NA
cdr3_aa: CASSLSFNSPLHF
cdr3_nt: TGTGCCAGCAGTTTGTCGTTTAATTCACCCCTCCACTTT

v_call: TRBV19
cdr3_length: 15
d_call: TRBD1
j_call: TRBJ1-1
clone_size: NA
cdr3_aa: CATKQGAGENTEAFF
cdr3_nt: TGTGCCACAAAGCAGGGGGCGGGTGAAAACACTGAAGCTTTCTTT

v_call: TRBV6-5
cdr3_length: 15
d_call: NA
j_call: TRBJ1-2
clone_size: NA
cdr3_aa: CASRPGTPTRHGYTF
cdr3_nt: TGTGCCAGCAGACCCGGGACTCCTACTAGGCATGGCTACACCTTC

v_call: TRBV2
cdr3_length: 14
d_call: NA
j_call: TRBJ2-7
clone_size: NA
cdr3_aa: CASSEHPENYEQYF
cdr3_nt: TGTGCCAGCAGTGAACACCCGGAGAACTACGAGCAGTACTTC

v_call: TRBV20-1
cdr3_length: 10
d_call: NA
j_call: TRBJ2-7
clone_size: NA
cdr3_aa: CSASRGEQYF
cdr3_nt: TGCAGTGCTAGCCGGGGAGAGCAGTACTTC

v_call: TRBV5-5
cdr3_length: 15
d_call: TRBD1
j_call: TRBJ2-7
clone_size: NA
cdr3_aa: CASSLVWGTGLGEYF
cdr3_nt: TGTGCCAGCAGCTTGGTGTGGGGGACAGGGTTGGGCGAGTACTTC

v_call: TRBV2
cdr3_length: 11
d_call: NA
j_call: TRBJ1-4
clone_size: NA
cdr3_aa: CASLFDSLLFF
cdr3_nt: TGTGCCAGTCTATTTGACAGTTTACTGTTTTTT

v_call: TRBV5-1
cdr3_length: 12
d_call: TRBD1
j_call: TRBJ2-5
clone_size: NA
cdr3_aa: CASTGQGVTQYF
cdr3_nt: TGCGCCAGCACCGGACAGGGAGTGACCCAGTACTTC

v_call: TRBV6-1
cdr3_length: 16
d_call: TRBD1
j_call: TRBJ2-3
clone_size: NA
cdr3_aa: CASSERDRGFTDTQYF
cdr3_nt: TGTGCCAGCAGTGAACGGGACAGGGGGTTCACAGATACGCAGTATTTT

v_call: TRBV19
cdr3_length: 17
d_call: NA
j_call: TRBJ1-5
clone_size: few
cdr3_aa: CASSISHFEGINQPQHF
cdr3_nt: TGTGCCAGTAGTATATCCCATTTCGAGGGTATTAATCAGCCCCAGCATTTT

v_call: TRBV6-5
cdr3_length: 13
d_call: TRBD1
j_call: TRBJ2-7
clone_size: NA
cdr3_aa: CASIETGSYEQYF
cdr3_nt: TGTGCCAGCATCGAGACAGGGTCCTACGAGCAGTACTTC

v_call: TRBV7-9
cdr3_length: 14
d_call: TRBD1
j_call: TRBJ1-1
clone_size: NA
cdr3_aa: CASSRTGGLTEAFF
cdr3_nt: TGTGCCAGCAGCCGGACAGGGGGCTTGACTGAAGCTTTCTTT

v_call: TRBV6-5
cdr3_length: 15
d_call: TRBD1
j_call: TRBJ1-1
clone_size: NA
cdr3_aa: CASRREWTGNFEAFF
cdr3_nt: TGTGCCAGCAGGAGAGAATGGACAGGGAATTTTGAAGCTTTCTTT

v_call: TRBV15
cdr3_length: 16
d_call: TRBD1
j_call: TRBJ1-1
clone_size: NA
cdr3_aa: CATSRAPGQGDTEAFF
cdr3_nt: TGTGCCACCAGCAGGGCTCCGGGACAGGGGGACACTGAAGCTTTCTTT

v_call: TRBV5-4
cdr3_length: 16
d_call: NA
j_call: TRBJ2-2
clone_size: NA
cdr3_aa: CASSFDSLVNTGELFF
cdr3_nt: TGTGCCAGCAGCTTTGACAGCCTTGTAAACACCGGGGAGCTGTTTTTT

v_call: TRBV5-1
cdr3_length: 15
d_call: TRBD1
j_call: TRBJ1-4
clone_size: NA
cdr3_aa: CASSLITGDQEKLFF
cdr3_nt: TGCGCCAGCAGCTTGATTACAGGGGATCAGGAAAAACTGTTTTTT

v_call: TRBV19
cdr3_length: 15
d_call: TRBD2
j_call: TRBJ2-3
clone_size: NA
cdr3_aa: CASSTPGLAVDTQYF
cdr3_nt: TGTGCCAGTAGTACGCCCGGACTAGCGGTCGATACGCAGTATTTT

v_call: TRBV15
cdr3_length: 15
d_call: TRBD1
j_call: TRBJ2-2
clone_size: NA
cdr3_aa: CATSSGQGRTGELFF
cdr3_nt: TGTGCCACCAGCTCGGGACAGGGACGAACCGGGGAGCTGTTTTTT

v_call: TRBV25-1
cdr3_length: 15
d_call: NA
j_call: TRBJ1-5
clone_size: NA
cdr3_aa: CASSERGTSNQPQHF
cdr3_nt: TGTGCCAGCAGTGAAAGGGGAACGAGCAATCAGCCCCAGCATTTT

v_call: TRBV5-8
cdr3_length: 14
d_call: NA
j_call: TRBJ1-1
clone_size: NA
cdr3_aa: CASSLGLENTEAFF
cdr3_nt: TGTGCCAGCAGCCTGGGGCTAGAGAACACTGAAGCTTTCTTT

v_call: TRBV6-5
cdr3_length: 15
d_call: TRBD2
j_call: TRBJ2-1
clone_size: once
cdr3_aa: CASSRLAGGPDEQFF
cdr3_nt: TGTGCCAGCAGTAGACTAGCGGGAGGGCCTGATGAGCAGTTCTTC

v_call: TRBV10-3
cdr3_length: 15
d_call: TRBD2
j_call: TRBJ2-3
clone_size: NA
cdr3_aa: CAIRRGLADTDTQYF
cdr3_nt: TGTGCCATCAGGAGGGGACTAGCGGATACAGATACGCAGTATTTT